These T cell receptor beta chains were read from a single sample in a study of patients and donors after allogeneic stem cell transplantation. MiXCR was run by TCRdb on the RT-PCR reads, yielding one entry per CDR3 protein. The data contain 400,000 to 500,000 distinct CDR3 sequences, 16% of them singletons. Sequencing used blood, either unsorted or a sorted T cell fraction (not recorded which). Every receptor here comes from a human donor who was either an allogeneic HSCT recipient or a stem cell or donor lymphocyte infusion donor (not recorded which). It is not recorded whose cells these are; they may come from a transplant donor. Each CDR3 is given with its conserved first and last residue.

CDR3aa,v_gene,j_gene
CASSYSGKLRVYEQYF,TRBV6-5,TRBJ2-7
CASSVGGYGYTF,TRBV9,TRBJ1-2
CASSLSPTHFIYEQYF,TRBV7-3,TRBJ2-7
CASSSLRDTEAFF,TRBV7-9,TRBJ1-1
CASSQDRQPQHF,TRBV3-1,TRBJ1-5
CASSLEVTTYNEQFF,TRBV5-6,TRBJ2-1
CASSGAGTSGRDAYNEQFF,TRBV9,TRBJ2-1
CASSPWGLAAYNEQFF,TRBV6-1,TRBJ2-1
CASSVFRRGRAAELFF,TRBV9,TRBJ2-2
CASSLGALGQPQHF,TRBV7-2,TRBJ1-5
CASSLVGAGYGYTF,TRBV28,TRBJ1-2
CASSEGTGLYNEQFF,TRBV7-9,TRBJ2-1
CASSLQGPLYGYTF,TRBV2,TRBJ1-2
CASSLGSGTDNSPLHF,TRBV5-1,TRBJ1-6
CASSRRTGIIYEQYF,TRBV11-2,TRBJ2-7
CASSSTVNTEAFF,TRBV7-9,TRBJ1-1
CASSDPGGSYEQYF,TRBV2,TRBJ2-7
CASSVEVRGGRGGELFF,TRBV9,TRBJ2-2